This T cell receptor (beta chain) is drawn from a study of OX40 agonist ivuxolimab in advanced cancers. Across the study: A partial response was reached by three patients: one with hepatocellular carcinoma and two with cutaneous melanoma.

Notes on this clone: The antigen is unknown.

Method: immunoSEQ multiplex PCR; TCRdb's copy keeps in-frame clones and lacks some. The sample yields around 97,000 clones, roughly four fifths seen once. Study-wide results and limits: The antigens recognized by the expanded peripheral T cells, that is their antigen specificity, were not determined. Among T cells, CD8+ cells averaged more expanded clones than CD4+ cells.

This receptor was identified in an adult with an advanced solid tumor such as melanoma, head and neck, liver or kidney cancer. Sample: CD4+ or CD8+ T cells sorted from blood, taken in a trial of the OX40 agonist ivuxolimab.

CDR3 coding DNA: TGTGCCAGCAGTTGGGGGACGGACACTGAAGCTTTCTTT. Translated: CASSWGTDTEAFF. The J gene is TRBJ1-1, the V gene TRBV6-6, with D tentatively TRBD1 (5 bases). V was shortened by 4 bases and J by 3 bases, with 9 bases between the two germline ends. CDR1 is MNHNY and CDR2 is SVGAGI in the germline V gene (reference sequence). CDR3 length equals 13 residues.